The clone carrying this T cell receptor (beta chain) has ten or more counts. The time point was: newly diagnosed GD, antithyroid drugs for less than 3 months. Generation of the TCR library employed RNA extracted from PBMCs. This entry comes from a study of regulatory T cells in long-lasting Graves disease. Researchers made TCR beta libraries by using iRepertoire HTBI primers and running Arm-PCR on CDR3 regions. TCRdb re-analysed the multiplex PCR reads in MiXCR, keeping a single row per CDR3 protein. The data contain about 540,000 distinct CDR3 sequences, roughly 12% of them seen just once; the ten biggest clones take up roughly a tenth. The sample was also linked to a second study, of T cells in Graves' hyperthyroidism and ophthalmopathy.

The source of this sequence is a man aged 25 to 40 with Graves disease. The sample in question was peripheral blood mononuclear cells (PBMCs), obtained at new diagnosis, from a patient treated with antithyroid drugs.

Written as DNA, the CDR3 is TGTGCCAGCAGAGCGCCAGTTACCGGGGAGCTGTTTTTT. Translation gives CASRAPVTGELFF. The V and J genes are TRBV12-3 or TRBV12-4 and TRBJ2-2; the D is unclear. V shed 6 bases and J shed 5 bases, with 10 bases lying between them. The CDR3 sequence is 13 residues long.